This T cell receptor (beta chain) was identified during a study of blood T cell repertoires in COVID-19. The CDR3 contains 15 residues. V lost 3 bases to trimming and J lost 5 bases, with 15 bases between them. The germline CDR1 and CDR2 sequences are SGHRS and YFSETQ. Authors' analysis steps: The assay estimated nucleated cells by amplifying reference gene primers. Repertoires were generated with immunoSEQ multiplex PCR, while TCRdb's copy carries only in-frame clones and drops some. That table is the source of V, J and clone size, and D and trimming were worked out from the DNA. The sample lists some 74,000 clones, 88% seen once, with around 7.2% in the top ten.

This chain joins TRBV5-1 and TRBJ1-5; possibly TRBD1 for D (5 bases). The source of this sequence is an elderly woman with acute or convalescent COVID-19. What was sequenced was peripheral blood. In DNA, the CDR3 is TGCGCCAGCAGCTCCAGCGGGGGTGGCGATCAGCCCCAGCATTTT. As protein: CASSSSGGGDQPQHF.